The subject of this entry is one TCR beta chain. This entry comes from a study of sequential checkpoint blockade in melanoma. Whole-study context: Arm A got nivolumab then ipilimumab; arm B the reverse, 1:1.

Stated treatment: randomized to nivolumab then ipilimumab (arm A) or the reverse (arm B). No patient had prior DNA-damaging chemotherapy. Sorted cells were live CD3+CD8+, lacking CD19 and CD56, from PBMCs. With 4 bases clipped from V and 0 bases from J, the junction kept 5 bases outside the gene matches. Germline lookup yields CDR1 SGHRS and CDR2 YFSETQ. The CDR3 extends over 15 amino acids. Sequenced by immunoSEQ multiplex PCR; TCRdb stores in-frame clones only, minus some. Of more than 9,500 clones in the sample, approximately 63% were seen once. This chain uses TRBV5-1 with TRBJ2-7; 9 nucleotides agree with TRBD1. Source: CD8+ T cells sorted from blood (inferred from file names), taken from a patient given nivolumab and ipilimumab in sequence. The TCR originated in a human donor with melanoma. CDR3 sequence: CASSEETGGSYEQYF. The DNA of the CDR3 is TGCGCCAGCAGCGAAGAGACAGGGGGCTCCTACGAGCAGTACTTC.